This T cell receptor (beta chain) derives from a study of shared clonotypes between healthy human individuals. This clone appeared once. Antigen specificity is unknown. Repertoires were generated with immunoSEQ multiplex PCR, while TCRdb's copy carries only in-frame clones and drops some. The sample holds about a million clones; approximately 77% are singletons and the top ten take 0.89%. General study findings and limits: Non-shared clonotypes were found to have lower generation probabilities than the clonotypes that were shared by all four of the sorted-subset donors. The expectation was that sequencing depth would affect clonotype sharing among donors.

This CDR3 spans 15 amino acids. V lost 5 bases to trimming and J lost 5 bases, with 18 bases between them. Germline V gives CDR1 KGHSH, CDR2 LQKENI. The chain couples TRBV18 to TRBJ1-2; D may be TRBD1 (5 bases). The sample was memory CD4+ T cells from PBMCs. Subset here: CD45RA-negative fraction. The receptor's source is a man aged 18-30 years in good health. Some clones in this sample may be carry-over from other donors' samples. As DNA, the CDR3 is TGTGCCAGCTCAGAGGGACTTCCTAGGGGATATGGCTACACCTTC. Protein product: CASSEGLPRGYGYTF.